This TCR beta chain emerged from a study of shared T cell receptors in the human thymus. Method: immunoSEQ multiplex PCR; TCRdb's copy keeps in-frame clones and lacks some. The table includes under 850,000 clones, roughly 90% detected once. The CDR3 contains 16 residues. V lost 0 bases to trimming and J lost 2 bases, with 11 bases between them. Per germline, CDR1 SNHLY and CDR2 FYNNEI. This sample was shared with a second study, whose subject was human thymus T cells. From that second work: Thymic resections from corrective heart surgery supplied the tissue. Thymic and blood repertoires appeared to display a bias in their usage of V and J genes.

This chain links TRBV2 with TRBJ1-5; D not certain. The source material was thymocytes. This receptor was obtained from a boy in the first two years of life with a congenital heart defect. CDR3 nucleotide sequence: TGTGCCAGCAGTGAAGCGCGCCCTTCCCGCAATCAGCCCCAGCATTTT. The encoded protein is CASSEARPSRNQPQHF.